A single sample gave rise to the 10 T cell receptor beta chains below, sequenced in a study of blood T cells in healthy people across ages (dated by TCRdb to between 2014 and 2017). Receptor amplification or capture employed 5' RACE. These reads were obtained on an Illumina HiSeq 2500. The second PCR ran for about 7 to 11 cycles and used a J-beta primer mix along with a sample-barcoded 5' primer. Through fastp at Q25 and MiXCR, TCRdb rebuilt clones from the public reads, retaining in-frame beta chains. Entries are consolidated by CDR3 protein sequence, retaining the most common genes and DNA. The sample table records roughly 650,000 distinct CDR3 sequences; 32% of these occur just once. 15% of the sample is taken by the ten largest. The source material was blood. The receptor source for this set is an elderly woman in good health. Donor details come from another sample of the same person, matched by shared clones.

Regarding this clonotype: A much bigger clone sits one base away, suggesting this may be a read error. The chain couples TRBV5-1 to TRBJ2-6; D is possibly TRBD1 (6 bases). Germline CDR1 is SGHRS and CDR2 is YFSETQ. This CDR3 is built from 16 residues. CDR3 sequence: CASSSDSFSGANVRTF. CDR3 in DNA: TGCGCCAGCAGCTCGGACAGTTTCTCTGGGGCCAACGTCCGGACTTTC.

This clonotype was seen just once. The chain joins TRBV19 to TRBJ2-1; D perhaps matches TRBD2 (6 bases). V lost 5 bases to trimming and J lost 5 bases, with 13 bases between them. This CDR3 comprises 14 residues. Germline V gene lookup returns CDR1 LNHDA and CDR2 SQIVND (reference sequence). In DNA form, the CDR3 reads TGTGCCAGTAGTCAGGCTAGCGTAGACAATGAGCAGTTCTTC. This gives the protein CASSQASVDNEQFF.

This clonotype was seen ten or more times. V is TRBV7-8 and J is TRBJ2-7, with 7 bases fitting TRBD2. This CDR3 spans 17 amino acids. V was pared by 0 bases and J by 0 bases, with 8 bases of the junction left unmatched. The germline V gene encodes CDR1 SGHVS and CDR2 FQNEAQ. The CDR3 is CASSLAIRGVNSYEQYF. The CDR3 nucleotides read TGTGCCAGCAGCTTAGCGATCCGGGGGGTCAACTCCTACGAGCAGTACTTC.

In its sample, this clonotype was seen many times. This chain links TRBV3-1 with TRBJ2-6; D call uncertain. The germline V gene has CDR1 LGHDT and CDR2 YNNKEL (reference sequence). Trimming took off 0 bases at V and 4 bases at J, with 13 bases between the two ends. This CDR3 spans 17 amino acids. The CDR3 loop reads CASSQDRRRPGANVLTF. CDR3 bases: TGTGCCAGCAGCCAAGATAGGCGGCGACCCGGGGCCAACGTCCTGACTTTC.

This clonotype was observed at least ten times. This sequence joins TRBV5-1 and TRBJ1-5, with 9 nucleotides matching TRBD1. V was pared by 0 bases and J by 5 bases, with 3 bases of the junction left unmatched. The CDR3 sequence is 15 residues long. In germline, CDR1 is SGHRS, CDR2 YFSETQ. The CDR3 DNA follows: TGCGCCAGCAGCTTGGCCGGGACAGGGCATCAGCCCCAGCATTTT. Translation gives CASSLAGTGHQPQHF.

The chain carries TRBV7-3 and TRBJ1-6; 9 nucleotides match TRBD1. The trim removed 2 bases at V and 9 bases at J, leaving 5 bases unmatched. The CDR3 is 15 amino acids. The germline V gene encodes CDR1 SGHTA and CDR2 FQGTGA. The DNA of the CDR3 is TGTGCCAGCAGCTTACGACAGGGGGTTGGTTCACCCCTCCACTTT. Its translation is CASSLRQGVGSPLHF.

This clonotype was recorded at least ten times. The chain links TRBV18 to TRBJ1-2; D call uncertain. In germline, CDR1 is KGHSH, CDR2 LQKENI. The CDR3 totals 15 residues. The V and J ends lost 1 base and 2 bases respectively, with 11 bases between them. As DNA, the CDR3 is TGTGCCAGCTCACCACAGACGGTCCTCAACTATGGCTACACCTTC. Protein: CASSPQTVLNYGYTF.

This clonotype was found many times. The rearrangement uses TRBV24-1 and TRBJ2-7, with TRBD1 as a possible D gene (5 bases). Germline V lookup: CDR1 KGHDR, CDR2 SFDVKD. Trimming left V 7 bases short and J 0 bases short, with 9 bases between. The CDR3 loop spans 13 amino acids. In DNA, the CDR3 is TGTGCCACCAGACCCCAGGGCTCCTACGAGCAGTACTTC. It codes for CATRPQGSYEQYF.

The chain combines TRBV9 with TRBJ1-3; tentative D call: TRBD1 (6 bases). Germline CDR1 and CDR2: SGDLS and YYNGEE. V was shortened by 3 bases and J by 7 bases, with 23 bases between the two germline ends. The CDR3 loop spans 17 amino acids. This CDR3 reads CASSAPPGPLRGNTIYF. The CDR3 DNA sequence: TGTGCCAGCAGCGCGCCCCCCGGACCCTTAAGGGGGAACACCATATATTTT.

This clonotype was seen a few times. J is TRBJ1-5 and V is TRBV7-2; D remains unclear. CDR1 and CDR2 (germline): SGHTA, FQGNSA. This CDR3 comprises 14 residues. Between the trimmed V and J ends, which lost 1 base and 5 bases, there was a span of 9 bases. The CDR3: CASSLGVSYQPQHF. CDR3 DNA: TGTGCCAGCAGCTTAGGGGTATCGTATCAGCCCCAGCATTTT.